At least ten counts were recorded for the clone carrying this T cell receptor (beta chain). This specimen comes from a study of human T cells and chemical hapten exposure. The CDR3 length is 14 residues. Germline assignment: CDR1 SNHLY and CDR2 FYNNEI. Trimming took 5 bases from V and 3 from J; bases not matched to a gene: 6. TCRdb called the RACE reads again in MiXCR, with one record for every CDR3 protein. The sample records just under 60,000 distinct CDR3 sequences, about an eighth being singletons. Time point here: patch test 3, about 24 weeks after DPC sensitization. As for treatment: therapeutic diphenylcyclopropenone sensitization with weekly scalp DPC.

This TCR was recovered from a man in his thirties or forties with alopecia areata. Some clones in this sample may be carry-over from other donors' samples. The chain couples TRBV2 to TRBJ1-2, with 7 bases lining up with TRBD1. The sample was whole blood, taken in connection with sensitization to the hapten diphenylcyclopropenone (DPC). The CDR3 reads CASSYDRADYGYTF. The CDR3 nucleotides read TGTGCCAGCAGTTACGACAGGGCGGACTATGGCTACACCTTC.